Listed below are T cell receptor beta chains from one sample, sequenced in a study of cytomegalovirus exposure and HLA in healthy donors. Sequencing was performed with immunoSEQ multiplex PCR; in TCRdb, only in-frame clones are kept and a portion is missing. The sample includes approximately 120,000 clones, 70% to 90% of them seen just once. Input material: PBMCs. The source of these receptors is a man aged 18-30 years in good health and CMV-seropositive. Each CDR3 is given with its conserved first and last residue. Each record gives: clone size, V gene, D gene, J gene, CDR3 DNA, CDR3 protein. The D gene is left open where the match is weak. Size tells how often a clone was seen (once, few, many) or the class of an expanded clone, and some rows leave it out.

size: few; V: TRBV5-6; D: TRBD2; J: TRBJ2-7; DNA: TGTGCCAGCAGCTTGTGGCAGGGAGGGGAGTACTTC; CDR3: CASSLWQGGEYF
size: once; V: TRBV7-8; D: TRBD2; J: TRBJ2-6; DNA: TGTGCCAGCAGCTTAGCCAAAACTAGCGGGGGATGGTCTGGGGCCAACGTCCTGACTTTC; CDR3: CASSLAKTSGGWSGANVLTF
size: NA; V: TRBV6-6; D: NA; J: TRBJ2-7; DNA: TGTGCCAGCAGTTCACCACCGGAGGGTAGGGAGCAGTACTTC; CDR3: CASSSPPEGREQYF
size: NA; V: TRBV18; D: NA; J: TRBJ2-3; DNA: TGTGCCAGCTCACCAGCAGATACCAGCACAGATACGCAGTATTTT; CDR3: CASSPADTSTDTQYF
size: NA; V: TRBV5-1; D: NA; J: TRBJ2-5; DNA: TGCGCCAGCAGCGGACGACAGCAAGAGACCCAGTACTTC; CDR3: CASSGRQQETQYF
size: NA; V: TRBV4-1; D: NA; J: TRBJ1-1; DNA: TGCGCCAGCAGCCAAGGCCACCTGAGTAAAAACACTGAAGCTTTCTTT; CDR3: CASSQGHLSKNTEAFF
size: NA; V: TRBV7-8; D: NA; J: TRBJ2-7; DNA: TGTGCCAGCAGTTTCCGAATATTCGGGGACTCCTACGAGCAGTACTTC; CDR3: CASSFRIFGDSYEQYF
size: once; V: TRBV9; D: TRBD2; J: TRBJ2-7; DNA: TGTGCCAGCAGCGGAAGGACTAGCGGGGCCTCCTACGAGCAGTACTTC; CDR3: CASSGRTSGASYEQYF
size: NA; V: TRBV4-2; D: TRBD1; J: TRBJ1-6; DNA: TGTGCCAGCAGCCAAGAGGACAGGGGGGGTTCACCCCTCCACTTT; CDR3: CASSQEDRGGSPLHF
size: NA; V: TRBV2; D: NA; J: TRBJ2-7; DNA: TGTGCCAGCATTGGGAGCGGCAAATACGAGCAGTACTTC; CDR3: CASIGSGKYEQYF
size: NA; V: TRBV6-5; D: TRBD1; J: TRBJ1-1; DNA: TGTGCCAGCAGTGAAGGGGGCTTGAACACTGAAGCTTTCTTT; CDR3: CASSEGGLNTEAFF
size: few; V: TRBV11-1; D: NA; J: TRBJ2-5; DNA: TGTGCCAGCAGCCCGAGGGTGTTAGAGACCCAGTACTTC; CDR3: CASSPRVLETQYF
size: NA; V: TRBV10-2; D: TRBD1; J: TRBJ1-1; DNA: TGCGCCAGCAGTGAGCCCTCGGGCGGGGACAGTGAAGCTTTCTTT; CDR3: CASSEPSGGDSEAFF
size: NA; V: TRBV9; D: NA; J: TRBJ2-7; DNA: TGTGCCAGCAGCGTAGGCGTGACTAGAGAGTCCTACGATCAGTACTTC; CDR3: CASSVGVTRESYDQYF
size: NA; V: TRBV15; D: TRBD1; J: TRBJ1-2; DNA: TGTGCCACCAGCAGAGCAAGGGACAGGCACTATGGCTACACCTTC; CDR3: CATSRARDRHYGYTF
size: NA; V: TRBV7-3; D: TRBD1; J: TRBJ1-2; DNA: TGTGCCAGCAGCGCGGGACAGGGGTTTGGCTACACCTTC; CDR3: CASSAGQGFGYTF
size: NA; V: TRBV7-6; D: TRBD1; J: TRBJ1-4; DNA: TGTGCCAGCAGCTTAGGGGGGACAGGGAACGCAAAACTGTTTTTT; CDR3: CASSLGGTGNAKLFF
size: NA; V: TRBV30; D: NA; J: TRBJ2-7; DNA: TGTGCCTGGAGTCCACAGGGCTACGAGCAGTACTTC; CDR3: CAWSPQGYEQYF
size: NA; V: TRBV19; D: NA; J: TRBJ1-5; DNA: TGTGCCAGTAGTATAGATCACCTAACAGGGATTAGCAATCAGCCCCAGCATTTT; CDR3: CASSIDHLTGISNQPQHF
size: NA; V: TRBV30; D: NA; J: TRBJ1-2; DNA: TGTGCCTGGATTTCTGATGGCTACACCTTC; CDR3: CAWISDGYTF
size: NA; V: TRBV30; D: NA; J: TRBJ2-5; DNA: TGTGCCTGGAATCGTGCAGGGGAAGAGACCCAGTACTTC; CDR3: CAWNRAGEETQYF
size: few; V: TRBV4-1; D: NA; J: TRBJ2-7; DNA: TGCGCCAGCAGCCAAGACGACCCCGGAGCGGGTTACGGGCAGTACTTC; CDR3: CASSQDDPGAGYGQYF
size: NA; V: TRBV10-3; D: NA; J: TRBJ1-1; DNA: TGTGCCATCAGTGAGAAGGGGACTTTGAACACTGAAGCTTTCTTT; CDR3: CAISEKGTLNTEAFF
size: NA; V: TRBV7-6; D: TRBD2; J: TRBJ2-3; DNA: TGTGCCAGCAGCTCCAGTAGCGGGGGGATCCTCAACGCGCAGTATTTT; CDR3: CASSSSSGGILNAQYF
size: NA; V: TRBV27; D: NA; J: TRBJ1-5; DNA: TGTGCCAGCAAATCGGGGGGCCAGCCCCAGCATTTT; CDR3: CASKSGGQPQHF
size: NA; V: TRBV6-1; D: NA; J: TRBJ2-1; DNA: TGTGCCAGCAGTGAAGCCCTATACTCCGAGCAGTTCTTC; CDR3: CASSEALYSEQFF
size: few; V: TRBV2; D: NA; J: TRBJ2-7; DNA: TGTGCCAGCGCGGACTGGACCTACGAGCAGTACTTC; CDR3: CASADWTYEQYF
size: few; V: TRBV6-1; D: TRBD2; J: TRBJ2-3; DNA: TGTGCCAGCAACACACTAGCGGGGGTATGGGATACGCAGTATTTT; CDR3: CASNTLAGVWDTQYF
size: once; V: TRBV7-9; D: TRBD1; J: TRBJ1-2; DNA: TGTGCCAGCAGCGTGGCCCTCGACAGGGGGATGGGCTACACCTTC; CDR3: CASSVALDRGMGYTF
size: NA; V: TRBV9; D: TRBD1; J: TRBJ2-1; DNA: TGTGCCAGCAGCGTAGGGGACAGGAGCTCCTACAATGAGCAGTTCTTC; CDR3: CASSVGDRSSYNEQFF
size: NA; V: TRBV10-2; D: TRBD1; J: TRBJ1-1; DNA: TGCGCCAGCAGGTCCGGGACAGCCGGTACTGAAGCTTTCTTT; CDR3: CASRSGTAGTEAFF
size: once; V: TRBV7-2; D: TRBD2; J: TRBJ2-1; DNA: TGTGCCAGCAGCCTAGCTAGCGGGGGGATCGTCTATGAGCAGTTCTTC; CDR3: CASSLASGGIVYEQFF
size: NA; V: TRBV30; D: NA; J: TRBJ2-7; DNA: TGTGCCTGGAGTTTGGGGGCAGGGGTTTACGAGCAGTACTTC; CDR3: CAWSLGAGVYEQYF
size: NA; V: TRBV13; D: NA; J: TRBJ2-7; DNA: TGTGCCAGCAGCTTAGGGCCGAGCTCCTACGAGCAGTACTTC; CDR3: CASSLGPSSYEQYF
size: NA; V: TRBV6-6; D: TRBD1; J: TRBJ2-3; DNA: TGTGCCAGCAGTTACTCGAACCTACAGGGGAGAGATACGCAGTATTTT; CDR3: CASSYSNLQGRDTQYF
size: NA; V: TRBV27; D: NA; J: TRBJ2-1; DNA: TGTGCCAGCAGTTTAAACAGGGCTGATGAGCAGTTCTTC; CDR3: CASSLNRADEQFF
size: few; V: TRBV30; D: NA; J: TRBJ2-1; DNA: TGTGCCTGGAGTGTTGTCAGGGGTTATGAGCAGTTCTTC; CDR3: CAWSVVRGYEQFF
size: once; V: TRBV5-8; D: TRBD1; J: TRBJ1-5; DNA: TGTGCCAGCAGCGTGGGACAGTATAGCAATCAGCCCCAGCATTTT; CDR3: CASSVGQYSNQPQHF
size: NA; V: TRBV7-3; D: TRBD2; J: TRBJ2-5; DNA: TGTGCCAGCAGCAGGACTAGCGGGGGTATAGAGACCCAGTACTTC; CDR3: CASSRTSGGIETQYF
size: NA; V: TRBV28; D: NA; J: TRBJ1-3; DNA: TGTGCCAGCAGTAGTGGCAATTTAATAAACACCATATATTTT; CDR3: CASSSGNLINTIYF